The present entry profiles one TCR beta chain with its context. Its antigen remains unknown. This sample is drawn from a study of cytomegalovirus exposure and HLA in healthy donors. Points from the study as a whole: The likely explanation for a cluster of highly shared sequence variants was sequencing artifact. TCR beta V- and J-gene trimming was later associated with a missense DCLRE1C variant.

Germline V gives CDR1 SNHLY, CDR2 FYNNEI. This CDR3 spans 13 amino acids. The V end lost 7 bases, the J end lost 4 bases, and 11 bases lay between the germline ends. PCR primers comprised 60 Vbeta and 13 Jbeta primers. Clones were read by immunoSEQ multiplex PCR, and TCRdb kept only the in-frame ones, dropping some. The table has over 95,000 clones, about 61% seen once. As for the donors, each was a healthy bone marrow donor. The chain joins TRBV2 to TRBJ1-5; D uncertain. The TCR originated in a man between 18 and 35 years old in good health and CMV-seropositive. The source material was PBMCs. CDR3 sequence reads: CASKNSLNQPQHF. The CDR3 DNA reads TGTGCCAGCAAGAACAGCTTGAATCAGCCCCAGCATTTT.